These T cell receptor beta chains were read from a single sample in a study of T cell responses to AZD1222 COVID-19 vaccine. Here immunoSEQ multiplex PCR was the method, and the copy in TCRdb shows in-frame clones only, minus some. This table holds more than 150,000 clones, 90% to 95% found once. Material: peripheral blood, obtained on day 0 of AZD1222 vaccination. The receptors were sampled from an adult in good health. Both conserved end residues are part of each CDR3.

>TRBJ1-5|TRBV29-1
CSASYGVHQPQHF
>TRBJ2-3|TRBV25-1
CASSRDFNTQYF
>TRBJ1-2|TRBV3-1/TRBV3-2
CASSQDEGWGGYTF
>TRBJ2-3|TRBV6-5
CAILIAGAADTQYF
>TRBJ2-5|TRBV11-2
CASSLDPTRAGTQYF
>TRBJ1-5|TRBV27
CASSQGQSNNQPQHF
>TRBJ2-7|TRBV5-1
CASSLVGGFSYEQYF
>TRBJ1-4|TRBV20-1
CSARSVEKLFF
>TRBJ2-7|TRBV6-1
CASSEIGAGGLRYEQYF
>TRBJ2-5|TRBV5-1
CASSRTEYQETQYF
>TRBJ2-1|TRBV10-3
CAISETTGDEQFF
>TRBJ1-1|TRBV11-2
CASSLRGGTEAFF
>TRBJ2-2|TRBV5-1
CASSENTGDTGELFF
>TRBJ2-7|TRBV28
CASYKQGGYEQYF
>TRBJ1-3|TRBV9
CASSVDHFGNTIYF
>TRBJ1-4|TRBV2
CASSVQDSTEKLFF
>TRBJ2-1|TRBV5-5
CASSHNLAGISGYNEQFF
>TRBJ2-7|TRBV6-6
CASRLGGQGYEQYF
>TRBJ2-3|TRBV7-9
CASSSGLAGGTDTQYF
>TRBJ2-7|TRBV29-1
CSVEDVAGGDEQYF
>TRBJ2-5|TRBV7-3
CASSLDGRAETQYF
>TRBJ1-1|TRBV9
CASSVFPQGSTNTEAFF
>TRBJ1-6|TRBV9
CASSVGGMDSPLHF
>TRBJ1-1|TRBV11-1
CASTRGQDLEAFF
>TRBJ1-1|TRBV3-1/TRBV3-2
CASSQDRGARTEAFF
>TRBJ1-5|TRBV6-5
CASSYGGREQPQHF
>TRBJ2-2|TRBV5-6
CASSPNSRVGTGELFF
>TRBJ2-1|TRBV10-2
CASKRDRYSFDEQFF
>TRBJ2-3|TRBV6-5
CASSSMLPGTQYF
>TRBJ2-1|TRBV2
CASSEALASSYNEQFF
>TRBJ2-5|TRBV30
CAFAGAAEWTQYF
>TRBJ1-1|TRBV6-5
CASGQDAGAEAFF
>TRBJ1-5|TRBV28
CASSHTLRNQPQHF
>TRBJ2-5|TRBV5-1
CASSLEGQGAYETQYF
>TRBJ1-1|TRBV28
CASSLPGQEAFF
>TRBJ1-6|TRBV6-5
CASREGNNSPLHF
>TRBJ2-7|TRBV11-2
CASSDPGQGYEQYF
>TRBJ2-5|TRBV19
CASSTRQGLLETQYF